These T cell receptor beta chains were read from a single sample in a study of T cells in localized non-small cell lung cancer. Libraries were prepared by immunoSEQ multiplex PCR; TCRdb keeps only in-frame clonotypes and omits some of them. This table has 20,000 to 30,000 clones, 80% to 90% appearing once. This specimen consisted of peripheral blood, obtained before any cancer treatment. The source is a female donor over 55 with stage I lung adenocarcinoma. The conserved cysteine and the conserved F or W are not part of the CDR3 here. The order of the fields is J gene, clone size, V gene, CDR3 protein. Clone size appears in some rows only: once, few, many, or a class for an expanded clone.

J: TRBJ2-7; size: -; V: TRBV5-5; CDR3: ASSSPVRGEGEQY
J: TRBJ2-2; size: -; V: TRBV7-3; CDR3: ASSFGGRNTGELF
J: TRBJ1-1; size: -; V: TRBV7-9; CDR3: ASSLNPPEGIPEAF
J: TRBJ2-7; size: -; V: TRBV7-8; CDR3: ASSLAGAYSSYEQY
J: TRBJ1-1; size: -; V: TRBV6-5; CDR3: ASSSGTGVRGTEAF
J: TRBJ2-7; size: -; V: TRBV19; CDR3: ASSIGLAGNYEQY
J: TRBJ2-7; size: -; V: TRBV19; CDR3: ASGVTGSRYEQY
J: TRBJ2-7; size: -; V: TRBV5-1; CDR3: ASSPGGGGKNEQY
J: TRBJ1-4; size: -; V: TRBV7-9; CDR3: ASSLVGRHEEKLF
J: TRBJ1-2; size: -; V: TRBV27; CDR3: ASSLLGTDYGYT
J: TRBJ2-1; size: once; V: TRBV11-2; CDR3: ASSLDNGPYNEQF
J: TRBJ1-2; size: once; V: TRBV7-6; CDR3: ASSLLGLRRRDYGYT
J: TRBJ2-6; size: -; V: TRBV4-2; CDR3: ASSQIQGSPGANVLT
J: TRBJ1-2; size: few; V: TRBV27; CDR3: AIRPYGQGSPGYT
J: TRBJ2-3; size: -; V: TRBV11-3; CDR3: ASSLRDTDTQY
J: TRBJ2-3; size: -; V: TRBV9; CDR3: ASSPTLAALRTDTQY
J: TRBJ2-7; size: -; V: TRBV27; CDR3: ASSQQGWSSYEQY